Sequencing of this TCR beta chain was carried out in a study of beta chain features in type 1 diabetes. Heparinised blood was drawn once per donor, averaging around 110 mL. By way of CD45RO/CCR7/CD25/CD127/CD95/CD27, the CD4+ regulatory, stem cell-like memory, central memory and naive cells were sorted. Sorting gave populations that all exceeded 95% purity. Notes on the study in general: Among all four CD4+ subsets, Type 1 diabetes patients had TCRB CDR3s that were moderately but significantly shorter. Fewer insertions but more deletions were seen at VDJ junctions in type 1 diabetes patients.

Worth noting for this clone: Its antigen is currently unknown.

Isolated RNA was reverse transcribed in full, so expressed TCRB transcripts were sequenced. Profiling relied on immunoSEQ multiplex PCR, and the TCRdb table lists in-frame clones only, not all of them. Of around 690,000 clones in the sample, around 12% were seen once. Trimming pared 0 bases from V and 6 bases from J, leaving 14 bases between. Germline CDR1 and CDR2: LGHNA and YNFKEQ. The CDR3 is 16 residues long. Material: naive CD4+ T cells from blood. The receptor comes from a man between 25 and 39 years old with type 1 diabetes. This chain uses TRBV4-2 with TRBJ1-4, with D unresolved. The CDR3 sequence is CASSQDLVRWDEKLFF. CDR3 nucleotides: TGTGCCAGCAGCCAAGATCTTGTACGCTGGGATGAAAAACTGTTTTTT.